The present T cell receptor beta chain was sequenced within a study of OX40 agonist ivuxolimab in advanced cancers. Study background: At doses from 0.01 to 10 mg/kg, patients were given intravenous ivuxolimab every 2 weeks.

Profiling relied on immunoSEQ multiplex PCR, and the TCRdb table lists in-frame clones only, not all of them. The table has some 20,000 clones, about 83% seen once. The V end lost 6 bases, the J end lost 2 bases, and 17 bases lay between the germline ends. The CDR3 consists of 16 residues. The germline V gene has CDR1 SNHLY and CDR2 FYNNEI. This chain connects TRBV2 to TRBJ2-1; D might be TRBD2 (6 bases). This TCR was sampled from an adult with an advanced solid tumor such as melanoma, head and neck, liver or kidney cancer. The material sequenced was CD4+ or CD8+ T cells sorted from blood, taken in a trial of the OX40 agonist ivuxolimab. The CDR3 coding sequence is TGTGCCAGCAGGGGCCATGTGGGGGGAACCTACAATGAGCAGTTCTTC. Protein: CASRGHVGGTYNEQFF.